Listed below are T cell receptor beta chains from one sample, sequenced in a study of cytomegalovirus exposure and HLA in healthy donors. Data came from immunoSEQ multiplex PCR; TCRdb stores just in-frame clones and leaves some out. The sample carries 200,000 to 250,000 clones, over 65% recorded once. Sequencing used PBMCs. These receptors were taken from a woman aged 55-70 years in good health and CMV-seropositive. CDR3s include the opening cysteine and the closing phenylalanine or tryptophan. Fields, in order: D gene, V gene, J gene, CDR3 protein. D genes are given only for firm matches.

>TRBD2|TRBV7-6|TRBJ2-5
CASSLVTPAGGQETQYF
>.|TRBV6-5|TRBJ1-1
CASSRGTVGDTEAFF
>TRBD1|TRBV2|TRBJ1-6
CASSTTGGRSPLHF
>.|TRBV21-1|TRBJ2-1
CASSNRQGNEQFF
>TRBD1|TRBV29-1|TRBJ1-1
CSDTTGANTEAFF
>.|TRBV6-5|TRBJ2-1
CASSVRLTGEQFF
>.|TRBV4-1|TRBJ2-1
CASSQVGGDEQFF
>.|TRBV28|TRBJ2-1
CASSVGGYYNEQFF
>.|TRBV21-1|TRBJ1-1
CASILTGQGWKGNTEAFF
>.|TRBV15|TRBJ2-3
CATSRDGGNTQYF
>.|TRBV4-2|TRBJ1-2
CASSQVESERYTF
>.|TRBV11-2|TRBJ2-1
CASSQGTALYNEQFF
>.|TRBV7-2|TRBJ1-2
CASSYEDRPNYGYTF
>TRBD1|TRBV7-6|TRBJ1-1
CASSLWGRNRGDTEAFF
>TRBD2|TRBV5-6|TRBJ2-7
CASSLVGGGIYEQYF
>.|TRBV18|TRBJ2-7
CASSPLPQVSLSYEQYF
>TRBD2|TRBV9|TRBJ2-1
CASSVPKAGGNYNEQFF
>TRBD1|TRBV28|TRBJ2-5
CASSLGGTGGKETQYF
>.|TRBV6-1|TRBJ1-2
CAITTQGHHYGYTF
>.|TRBV5-1|TRBJ2-1
CASSLDRGEQFF
>.|TRBV7-2|TRBJ2-1
CASRAGYNEQFF
>TRBD1|TRBV6-6|TRBJ2-5
CASRRTGGAWETQYF
>TRBD1|TRBV6-5|TRBJ1-2
CASRETGGYGYTF
>TRBD2|TRBV5-1|TRBJ2-7
CASSLYLAGSPYEQYF
>.|TRBV6-1|.
CASSEGPRGIYEQYF
>.|TRBV7-8|TRBJ1-2
CASSLNGGYGYTF
>.|TRBV11-3|TRBJ2-1
CASSVETGFYNEQFF
>TRBD2|TRBV18|TRBJ2-1
CASSPLLAGVIDEQFF
>TRBD1|TRBV19|TRBJ1-5
CASSIGGTGGGKPQHF
>.|TRBV25-1|TRBJ2-7
CASSESYSEQYF
>TRBD2|TRBV9|TRBJ2-7
CASSVEGGRSYEQYF
>TRBD1|TRBV5-4|TRBJ1-2
CASSLKGTGARGYTF
>.|TRBV20-1|TRBJ2-1
CSAHPGDEQFF
>.|TRBV27|TRBJ1-5
CASSPSGGVDQPQHF
>.|TRBV4-2|TRBJ1-4
CASSQEKLGNEKLFF
>TRBD1|TRBV2|TRBJ2-5
CASSPDRVRETQYF
>TRBD1|TRBV6-6|TRBJ2-3
CASSYDRGTDTQYF
>TRBD2|TRBV7-2|TRBJ2-5
CASSFSARGVQETQYF
>TRBD1|TRBV2|TRBJ1-2
CASSAGGIYGYTF
>.|TRBV7-3|TRBJ2-1
CASSPPAGEQFF
>TRBD1|TRBV18|TRBJ1-5
CASSPTGDNQPQHF
>TRBD1|TRBV5-4|TRBJ1-2
CASSSLFLDRGDGYTF
>TRBD1|TRBV27|TRBJ2-3
CASSLSHRGLTDTQYF
>TRBD2|TRBV6-1|TRBJ2-1
CASGGGREYNEQFF